This paragraph covers one TCR beta chain sequence. The data were taken from a study of blood T cell repertoires in COVID-19. In the study overall: From the United States, Italy and Spain came samples of acute and convalescent COVID-19. Sample material is recorded as cDNA or gDNA derived from T cells, B-cell-depleted T cells, or PBMCs.

V was pared by 5 bases and J by 4 bases, with 9 bases of the junction left unmatched. The germline gives CDR1 SQVTM, CDR2 ANQGSEA. The CDR3 is 15 amino acids. As handled by the study authors: Using reference gene primer amplification, nucleated cell counts were estimated. TCRdb keeps only in-frame clones here, not all; method: immunoSEQ multiplex PCR. Clone size and V and J calls were adopted from that table, with D and trimming inferred from the DNA. Among 35,000 to 50,000 clones listed, around 76% were seen once. This chain uses TRBV29-1 with TRBJ2-2, with TRBD1 matching over 8 bases. The source of this sequence is a man between 70 and 80 years old with active or convalescent COVID-19. Sequencing was performed on peripheral blood. This chain's CDR3 is CSVTPAGQGTGELFF. CDR3 bases: TGCAGCGTTACCCCTGCAGGACAGGGCACCGGGGAGCTGTTTTTT.